The rows below give T cell receptor beta chains drawn from one sample of a study of blood T cells in healthy people across ages. TCRdb independently ran MiXCR on the 5' RACE reads; one entry per CDR3 protein. This repertoire shows around 1.5 million distinct CDR3 sequences, roughly 30% found once; its top ten account for around 11%. The sample taken for sequencing was blood. The origin of the receptors is a woman aged 25 to 45 in good health. The CDR3 runs from the conserved cysteine through the conserved F or W. The D gene is left open where the match is weak. Clone size is not always given. Where it is, it says once, few, many or a class for expanded clones.

cdr3_aa	cdr3_nt	v_call	j_call	d_call	clone_size
CASSTGAWETQYF	TGTGCCAGCAGTACAGGGGCCTGGGAGACCCAGTACTTC	TRBV27	TRBJ2-5	TRBD1	.
CATSRLAGPGDEQFF	TGTGCCACCAGCAGACTAGCGGGTCCCGGGGATGAGCAGTTCTTC	TRBV15	TRBJ2-1	TRBD2	.
CASSRKNRDRVNYGYTF	TGTGCCAGCAGCAGGAAGAACCGGGACAGGGTCAACTATGGCTACACCTTC	TRBV21-1	TRBJ1-2	.	few
CSVEGRGQGEQYF	TGCAGCGTTGAAGGCAGGGGGCAGGGGGAGCAGTACTTC	TRBV29-1	TRBJ2-5	TRBD1	few
CATETPYSYEQYF	TGTGCCACCGAGACACCATACTCCTACGAGCAGTACTTC	TRBV28	TRBJ2-7	.	once
CASKRSETQYF	TGTGCCAGCAAGAGGTCGGAGACCCAGTACTTC	TRBV2	TRBJ2-5	.	.
CASSEGPTTGADGYTF	TGCGCCAGCAGCGAAGGTCCCACTACAGGGGCAGATGGCTACACCTTC	TRBV4-1	TRBJ1-2	TRBD1	.
CASSSSHRTDTQYF	TGTGCCAGCAGTTCCTCCCACAGGACAGATACGCAGTATTTT	TRBV28	TRBJ2-3	.	few
CASSLAWGDSYEQYF	TGTGCCAGCAGCTTAGCCTGGGGGGATTCCTACGAGCAGTACTTC	TRBV11-2	TRBJ2-7	.	.
CSARSDGVYGYTF	TGCAGTGCTAGATCCGACGGAGTCTATGGCTACACCTTC	TRBV20-1	TRBJ1-2	.	few
CSARAWTSGHNEQFF	TGCAGTGCTAGAGCTTGGACTAGCGGTCACAATGAGCAGTTCTTC	TRBV20-1	TRBJ2-1	TRBD2	.
CSASTAGEGYTF	TGCAGTGCTAGTACGGCAGGTGAAGGCTACACCTTC	TRBV20-1	TRBJ1-2	.	.
CAGSLGTGNYEQYF	TGCGCCGGCAGTCTCGGGACAGGGAACTACGAGCAGTACTTC	TRBV28	TRBJ2-7	TRBD1	.
CSARDYPSNQPQHF	TGCAGTGCTAGAGATTACCCTAGCAATCAGCCCCAGCATTTT	TRBV20-1	TRBJ1-5	.	few
CASSYGKTGASYNEQFF	TGTGCCAGCAGTTACGGGAAAACAGGGGCGTCCTACAATGAGCAGTTCTTC	TRBV6-5	TRBJ2-1	TRBD1	few
CASSLSGKTNTEAFF	TGTGCCAGCAGTTTATCGGGCAAAACGAACACTGAAGCTTTCTTT	TRBV27	TRBJ1-1	.	.
CASSPPQGHTEAFF	TGTGCCAGCAGCCCCCCCCAGGGGCACACTGAAGCTTTCTTT	TRBV3-1	TRBJ1-1	.	few
CASSLDRGRGGEQFF	TGTGCCAGCAGCCTGGACAGGGGCCGGGGGGGCGAGCAGTTCTTC	TRBV5-6	TRBJ2-1	.	few
CASSFSGLTYNEQFF	TGCGCCAGCAGCTTTAGCGGGCTAACCTACAATGAGCAGTTCTTC	TRBV5-1	TRBJ2-1	TRBD2	.
CASGLNFWRLYIAKNIQYF	TGTGCTAGTGGTTTAAATTTCTGGCGGCTTTATATAGCCAAAAACATTCAGTACTTC	TRBV12-5	TRBJ2-4	.	few
CASSPRPGSQETQYF	TGCGCCAGCAGCCCACGCCCGGGCTCTCAAGAGACCCAGTACTTC	TRBV5-1	TRBJ2-5	.	few
CSARESRDRINEKLFF	TGCAGTGCTAGAGAGAGCCGGGACAGGATTAATGAAAAACTGTTTTTT	TRBV20-1	TRBJ1-4	TRBD1	.
CASSHQGGGRGTDTQYF	TGTGCCAGCAGCCACCAGGGTGGGGGTCGTGGCACAGATACGCAGTATTTT	TRBV4-2	TRBJ2-3	.	.
CASSSSGANYGYTF	TGTGCCAGCAGCTCGTCAGGGGCTAACTATGGCTACACCTTC	TRBV7-9	TRBJ1-2	.	many
CASGSPQYEQYF	TGTGCCAGCGGGTCCCCCCAATACGAGCAGTACTTC	TRBV6-6	TRBJ2-7	.	.
CASSAAQNIGPHTQYF	TGTGCCAGCAGCGCGGCACAGAATATAGGGCCCCATACGCAGTATTTT	TRBV9	TRBJ2-3	.	few
CASSPIGPENYEQYF	TGTGCCAGCAGCCCCATCGGTCCGGAAAACTACGAGCAGTACTTC	TRBV5-4	TRBJ2-7	.	.
CASSPRREGTDTQYF	TGTGCCAGCAGCCCCCGCAGGGAGGGCACAGATACGCAGTATTTT	TRBV7-9	TRBJ2-3	.	.
CASSLRQGLAGGPNNEQFF	TGTGCCAGCAGTCTTCGCCAGGGGCTGGCGGGAGGGCCGAACAATGAGCAGTTCTTC	TRBV12-3/TRBV12-4	TRBJ2-1	TRBD2	.
CASSQGGLSGWQETQYF	TGCGCCAGCAGCCAAGGGGGCCTGTCGGGATGGCAAGAGACCCAGTACTTC	TRBV4-1	TRBJ2-5	.	few
CASSLGTGGISYQYF	TGTGCCAGCAGTTTGGGGACTGGCGGGATTTCTTACCAGTACTTC	TRBV6-6	TRBJ2-5	.	.
CASSDGTGVMDEQFF	TGTGCCAGCAGCGACGGGACAGGGGTGATGGATGAGCAGTTCTTC	TRBV9	TRBJ2-1	TRBD1	few
CASSSTLGSNEQFF	TGTGCCAGCAGTTCCACCCTGGGTTCGAATGAGCAGTTCTTC	TRBV2	TRBJ2-1	.	once
CSARPFVSSSTEAFF	TGCAGTGCCCGCCCGTTTGTAAGTAGCAGCACTGAAGCTTTCTTT	TRBV20-1	TRBJ1-1	.	few
CASSLGKGAAEQYF	TGTGCCAGCAGCTTGGGAAAAGGGGCCGCCGAGCAGTACTTC	TRBV5-4	TRBJ2-7	.	.
CASSYWRDSSSYEQYF	TGTGCCAGCAGTTACTGGAGGGACAGCAGCTCCTACGAGCAGTACTTC	TRBV6-5	TRBJ2-7	.	.
CASSLAARDRGQETQYF	TGTGCCAGCAGCTTAGCGGCCAGGGACAGGGGACAAGAGACCCAGTACTTC	TRBV7-9	TRBJ2-5	TRBD1	medium-sized
CASSQDLDRETQYF	TGTGCCAGCAGCCAAGATCTAGATAGGGAGACCCAGTACTTC	TRBV4-2	TRBJ2-5	.	many
CASSMDAGGQPQHF	TGCGCCAGCAGCATGGACGCTGGGGGTCAGCCCCAGCATTTT	TRBV5-1	TRBJ1-5	.	.
CASSRASGISYEQYF	TGCGCCAGCAGTAGGGCTAGCGGGATTTCCTACGAGCAGTACTTC	TRBV5-1	TRBJ2-7	TRBD2	.
CASSQGMLSVQDEQFF	TGCGCCAGCAGCCAAGGCATGTTATCGGTTCAGGATGAGCAGTTCTTC	TRBV4-1	TRBJ2-1	.	.
CASSGLTGRDVDTQYF	TGTGCCAGCAGTGGTTTGACCGGGAGAGACGTAGATACGCAGTATTTT	TRBV28	TRBJ2-3	.	few
CASSSSITLSGGGNNEQFF	TGTGCCAGCAGCTCCTCGATTACCCTGAGCGGGGGGGGCAACAATGAGCAGTTCTTC	TRBV7-2	TRBJ2-1	TRBD2	few
CASSSRGQEQFF	TGTGCCAGCAGCTCCAGGGGTCAAGAGCAGTTCTTC	TRBV7-9	TRBJ2-1	.	.
CSASLSGTRNYNEQFF	TGCAGTGCTAGTCTGTCCGGGACTAGGAACTACAATGAGCAGTTCTTC	TRBV20-1	TRBJ2-1	TRBD2	few
CSAQTVSSYEQYF	TGCAGTGCCCAGACAGTTTCCTCCTACGAGCAGTACTTC	TRBV20-1	TRBJ2-7	.	many
CSARVGTEETQYF	TGCAGTGCTAGAGTTGGGACGGAAGAGACCCAGTACTTC	TRBV20-1	TRBJ2-5	.	.
CSASGTARYNEQFF	TGCAGTGCTAGCGGGACCGCACGCTACAATGAGCAGTTCTTC	TRBV20-1	TRBJ2-1	.	.
CASGKTGGNYGYTF	TGTGCTAGTGGTAAAACAGGGGGCAACTATGGCTACACCTTC	TRBV12-5	TRBJ1-2	TRBD1	many
CASSQGRDRALSRANVLTF	TGTGCCAGCAGCCAGGGGAGGGACAGGGCCCTCTCCCGGGCCAACGTCCTGACTTTC	TRBV14	TRBJ2-6	TRBD1	few